This T cell receptor (beta chain) was captured in a study of regulatory T cells in long-lasting Graves disease. Regarding the study as a whole: Persistent patients had more shared public clonotypes (2,741) than new patients (roughly 900).

To make TCR beta libraries, researchers used iRepertoire HTBI primers and Arm-PCR of CDR3 regions. TCRdb re-derived calls from the multiplex PCR reads in MiXCR, one entry per CDR3 protein. The sample lists a few hundred thousand distinct CDR3 sequences; 23% were seen once. The time point was: persistent/refractory GD, antithyroid drugs over 5 years with positive TRAb. PBMC RNA served as the TCR library source. The length of the CDR3 is 13 residues. The J segment lost 5 bases and the V segment lost 10 bases, leaving 10 bases of the junction unmatched. Per germline, CDR1 LNHDA and CDR2 SQIVND (reference sequence). This clonotype appeared many times. Its antigen is undetermined.

V gene TRBV19 combines with J gene TRBJ2-5; 7 bases agree with TRBD1. The sequences come from peripheral blood mononuclear cells (PBMCs), collected when the disease was refractory, from a patient treated with antithyroid drugs. This clonotype was obtained from a female donor with Graves disease. In DNA, the CDR3 is TGTGCCACCCAACCAAGGGGGCGGGAGACCCAGTACTTC. Amino acids: CATQPRGRETQYF. Full variable domain (remainder filled in from reference TRBV19 and TRBJ2-5): DGGITQSPKYLFRKEGQNVTLSCEQNLNHDAMYWYRQDPGQGLRLIYYSQIVNDFQKGDIAEGYSVSREKKESFPLTVTSAQKNPTAFYLCATQPRGRETQYFGPGTRLLVL.